The 20 T cell receptor beta chains below all came from one sample that was sequenced in a study of T-cell memory formation after mild COVID-19. TCRdb re-analysed the 5' RACE reads in MiXCR, keeping a single row per CDR3 protein. In the table there are 530,000 or so distinct CDR3 sequences, approximately 15% of which are singletons. Sample: PBMCs or a T cell subset sorted from them (not recorded which). Source of these receptors: an adult woman who had mild COVID-19 (a few samples of this study predate the infection). Cell type and time point are not known.

This clonotype was seen at least ten times. The J gene is TRBJ2-3, the V gene TRBV15; no reliable D call. This CDR3 comprises 15 residues. V lost 4 bases, J lost 6 bases, and 17 bases lay in between. CDR1 is LNHNV and CDR2 is YYDKDF in the germline V gene (reference sequence). The CDR3 bases are TGTGCCACCAGCAAATCAGGTCGTCCATTCGATACGCAGTATTTT. It translates to CATSKSGRPFDTQYF.

The V and J genes are TRBV10-3 and TRBJ2-7; 9 nucleotides line up with TRBD1. Germline V gene data show CDR1 as ENHRY and CDR2 as SYGVKD. The trim removed 9 bases at V and 4 bases at J, leaving 7 bases unmatched. The CDR3 totals 13 residues. This chain's CDR3 is CAISRQGVYEQYF. In DNA, the CDR3 is TGTGCCATTTCGAGACAGGGGGTTTACGAGCAGTACTTC.

This clonotype turned up a few times. The rearrangement uses TRBV7-2 and TRBJ2-1; the D is unclear. The CDR3 runs 15 residues. V was cut by 1 base and J by 3 bases, with 10 bases left in between. CDR1 and CDR2 from the germline V gene are SGHTA and FQGNSA. CDR3 DNA: TGTGCCAGCAGCTTAGGGTGGGCCGGCTACAATGAGCAGTTCTTC. Its translation: CASSLGWAGYNEQFF.

This clonotype turned up a few times. The genes are TRBV30 and TRBJ2-1; TRBD1 matches at 9 bases. Unmatched junction bases numbered 14, after V lost 1 base and J lost 7 bases. Germline assignment: CDR1 GTSNPN and CDR2 SVGIG (reference sequence). CDR3 length: 17 amino acids. CDR3 bases: TGTGCCTGGAGTGGTATGCGGGGACAGGGTGTGCGGAATGAGCAGTTCTTC. This encodes CAWSGMRGQGVRNEQFF. Full variable domain (outside the CDR3, taken from reference TRBV30 and TRBJ2-1): SQTIHQWPATLVQPVGSPLSLECTVEGTSNPNLYWYRQAAGRGLQLLFYSVGIGQISSEVPQNLSASRPQDRQFILSSKKLLLSDSGFYLCAWSGMRGQGVRNEQFFGPGTRLTVL.

V and J are TRBV6-5 and TRBJ1-2; D unclear. This CDR3 spans 14 amino acids. Germline V gene sequence: CDR1 MNHEY, CDR2 SVGAGI. Trimming removed 0 bases from V and 1 base from J, with 6 bases in between. The CDR3 DNA sequence: TGTGCCAGCAGTTACTCGGCGGATAACTATGGCTACACCTTC. As protein: CASSYSADNYGYTF.

This clonotype occurred a few times. The CDR3 here is CASSLEAGGNHEQYF. The CDR3 DNA reads TGTGCCAGCAGCTTAGAGGCAGGTGGTAACCACGAGCAGTACTTC. The chain links TRBV7-6 to TRBJ2-7, with D unclear. This CDR3 has 15 amino acids. Trimming took off 1 base at V and 5 bases at J, with 15 bases between the two ends. Germline V gene lookup returns CDR1 SGHVS and CDR2 FNYEAQ. The full variable domain, its missing parts supplied by reference TRBV7-6 and TRBJ2-7, is GAGVSQSPRYKVTKRGQDVALRCDPISGHVSLYWYRQALGQGPEFLTYFNYEAQQDKSGLPNDRFSAERPEGSISTLTIQRTEQRDSAMYRCASSLEAGGNHEQYFGPGTRLTVT.

V usage is TRBV2 and J usage is TRBJ2-1; 10 nucleotides agree with TRBD2. V shed 4 bases and J 2 bases; nucleotides not matched to a gene: 8. CDR1 is SNHLY, CDR2 FYNNEI, per germline. The CDR3 totals 17 residues. In DNA, the CDR3 is TGTGCCAGCAGTGTTATAGCGGGAGGTTTAACCTACAATGAGCAGTTCTTC. Amino acid sequence: CASSVIAGGLTYNEQFF. Full variable domain (remainder filled in from reference TRBV2 and TRBJ2-1): EPEVTQTPSHQVTQMGQEVILRCVPISNHLYFYWYRQILGQKVEFLVSFYNNEISEKSEIFDDQFSVERPDGSNFTLKIRSTKLEDSAMYFCASSVIAGGLTYNEQFFGPGTRLTVL.

The chain combines TRBV11-2 with TRBJ2-1, with TRBD1 matching 7 bases. From germline, CDR1 is SGHAT and CDR2 FQNNGV. After removal of 4 bases from V and 0 bases from J, the junction contained 3 bases not matched to a gene. The CDR3 is 15 residues long. The CDR3 nucleotides read TGTGCCAGCAGCTACAGGGGTAGCTCCTACAATGAGCAGTTCTTC. This sequence encodes CASSYRGSSYNEQFF.

The table lists this clonotype with a few counts. The rearrangement links TRBV4-1 to TRBJ1-1; tentatively, D is TRBD1 (5 bases). V gave up 4 bases and J gave up 6 bases, with 12 bases separating them. Germline CDR1 is MGHRA and CDR2 is YSYEKL. This CDR3 spans 13 amino acids. The CDR3 bases are TGCGCCAGCAGCCGGGGGACGTATCCTGAAGCTTTCTTT. Amino acid sequence: CASSRGTYPEAFF.

The gene calls are TRBV20-1 and TRBJ1-5; the D is unclear. The CDR3 length is 13 residues. CDR1 is DFQATT, CDR2 SNEGSKA, per germline (reference sequence). Deletions cut 1 base from V and 6 bases from J, with 10 bases between. This CDR3 is CSARGRGFQPQHF. The DNA of the CDR3 is TGCAGTGCTAGAGGACGGGGTTTTCAGCCCCAGCATTTT.

This clonotype was seen more than once but under ten times. This chain links TRBV7-9 with TRBJ2-7; possibly TRBD2 for D (5 bases). In germline, CDR1 is SEHNR, CDR2 FQNEAQ (reference sequence). V dropped 2 bases and J dropped 6 bases, with 11 bases sitting between them. The CDR3 has 13 amino acids. The CDR3 sequence: CASSLPVGSEQYF. CDR3 DNA: TGTGCCAGCAGCTTACCAGTGGGGAGCGAGCAGTACTTC.

The chain combines TRBV3-2 with TRBJ2-7. TRBV3-2 is recorded as a pseudogene. The CDR3 length is 13 residues. As DNA, the CDR3 is TGTGCCAGCAGCCAAAACAGAAACTACGAGCAGTACTTC. It codes for CASSQNRNYEQYF.

The chain employs TRBV20-1 and TRBJ2-1, with D maybe TRBD2 (6 bases). V lost 2 bases, J lost 7 bases, and 21 bases lay in between. This CDR3 is built from 16 residues. Germline V CDR1 and CDR2: DFQATT, SNEGSKA (reference sequence). The CDR3 bases are TGCAGTGCTAGATCCGCCCTAGCGTTGACTGAGAATGAGCAGTTCTTC. Translated, it gives CSARSALALTENEQFF.

The chain uses TRBV5-1 and TRBJ2-6; D may correspond to TRBD1 or TRBD2 (5 bases each). Trimming stripped 5 bases from V and 4 bases from J, with 16 bases between. Germline assignment: CDR1 SGHRS and CDR2 YFSETQ. The CDR3 spans 16 residues. In DNA, the CDR3 is TGCGCCAGCAGAGAAGCGGCAGGGTCAGGGGCCAACGTCCTGACTTTC. It yields the protein CASREAAGSGANVLTF.

This clonotype has a handful of counts. The chain joins TRBV5-4 to TRBJ2-3; TRBD2 agrees at 8 bases. The CDR3 length is 15 residues. CDR1 and CDR2 (germline): SGHNT, YYREEE (reference sequence). V was pared by 4 bases and J by 5 bases, with 9 bases of the junction left unmatched. This CDR3 is CASSLGSGGLDTQYF. The CDR3 DNA reads as TGTGCCAGCAGCCTTGGGAGCGGGGGATTAGATACGCAGTATTTT.

V and J are TRBV6-6 and TRBJ2-3; maybe TRBD1 (6 bases). Germline loops: CDR1 MNHNY, CDR2 SVGAGI (reference sequence). The CDR3 contains 15 residues. Trimming removed 1 base from V and 4 bases from J, with 12 bases in between. CDR3 sequence: CASSYYHREADTQYF. CDR3 coding DNA: TGTGCCAGCAGTTACTATCACAGGGAAGCAGATACGCAGTATTTT.

Only a few counts were recorded for this clonotype. V is TRBV6-2 or TRBV6-3 and J is TRBJ2-5; 8 bases align to TRBD2. CDR3 size: 15 residues. V shed 0 bases and J 3 bases; nucleotides not matched to a gene: 3. Germline V gives CDR1 MNHEY, CDR2 SVGEGT. This CDR3 reads CASSYSLTSEETQYF. CDR3 in DNA: TGTGCCAGCAGTTACTCGCTGACTAGCGAAGAGACCCAGTACTTC.

The J gene is TRBJ1-5, the V gene TRBV12-3 or TRBV12-4; D not resolved. The CDR3 runs to 14 residues. The ends were cut back, 2 bases at V and 6 bases at J, with 11 bases in the middle. This chain's CDR3 is CASSLYDISQPQHF. For the CDR3, the DNA is TGTGCCAGCAGTTTATACGACATTTCTCAGCCCCAGCATTTT.

J is TRBJ2-1 and V is TRBV6-5, with no clear D. Germline V gene lookup returns CDR1 MNHEY and CDR2 SVGAGI. This CDR3 contains 16 residues. V was pared by 0 bases and J by 3 bases, with 12 bases between. The CDR3 reads CASSYSPGSVYNEQFF. The CDR3 DNA reads as TGTGCCAGCAGTTACTCGCCTGGTTCCGTCTACAATGAGCAGTTCTTC.

The chain has TRBV3-1 and TRBJ1-2; no firm D call. Trimming took 3 bases from V and 4 from J, leaving 9 bases between them. The CDR3 length is 13 residues. CDR1 LGHDT and CDR2 YNNKEL come from the germline V gene (reference sequence). For the CDR3, the DNA is TGTGCCAGCAGCCAGGGCCCTTTCTATGGCTACACCTTC. It encodes CASSQGPFYGYTF.